What follows are 32 T cell receptor beta chains derived from one specimen sequenced in a study of blood T cell repertoires in COVID-19 (dated by TCRdb to 2018 to 2020). Receptor amplification or capture employed the immunoSEQ multiplex PCR assay. Drawn from immuneACCESS, this table holds only the in-frame rearrangements with V and J called that TCRdb kept. Clones are partly lost; checked studies trace under half to an unresolved V gene and leave the rest unexplained. This sample holds around 86,000 clones; around 87% were observed only once. The leading ten clones occupy 4.5% to 5.5% of the sample. Specimen: peripheral blood. The receptors were sampled from a woman of 80 years or more with acute or convalescent COVID-19.

This clone was counted between two and nine times. The chain links TRBV3-1 (or the pseudogene TRBV3-2) to TRBJ1-2; 8 bases line up with TRBD1. The V gene end was trimmed by 0 bases and the J gene end by 5 bases; junction bases not matched to a gene: 8. The CDR3 is 16 amino acids. Germline V gene sequence: CDR1 LGHDT, CDR2 YNNKEL (reference sequence). The CDR3 nucleotides read TGTGCCAGCAGCCAAGATGCGACAGGGGATCGGTATGGCTACACCTTC. Translating gives CASSQDATGDRYGYTF.

V and J are TRBV4-2 and TRBJ1-1, with a tentative D call TRBD1 (5 bases). Germline CDR1 reads LGHNA; CDR2 reads YNFKEQ. The CDR3 runs 14 residues. V was clipped by 5 bases and J by 7 bases, with 17 bases between them. CDR3 DNA sequence: TGTGCCAGCAGCGCCCGTAGGGGCCCGGATGAAGCTTTCTTT. Translated: CASSARRGPDEAFF.

This clone occurred a few times. The genes are TRBV15 and TRBJ1-5, with 8 bases aligning to TRBD1. The V gene's germline CDR1 is LNHNV and CDR2 YYDKDF (reference sequence). After removal of 1 base from V and 2 bases from J, the junction contained 7 bases not matched to a gene. The CDR3 runs to 17 residues. The CDR3 here is CATSRGGQEPRNQPQHF. The CDR3 coding sequence is TGTGCCACCAGCAGAGGGGGACAGGAGCCCCGCAATCAGCCCCAGCATTTT. Using reference TRBV15 and TRBJ1-5 for the parts outside the CDR3, the full variable domain is DAMVIQNPRYQVTQFGKPVTLSCSQTLNHNVMYWYQQKSSQAPKLLFHYYDKDFNNEADTPDNFQSRRPNTSFCFLDIRSPGLGDTAMYLCATSRGGQEPRNQPQHFGDGTRLSIL.

The genes are TRBV19 and TRBJ2-1; TRBD2 matches 11 bases. CDR1 LNHDA and CDR2 SQIVND come from the germline V gene (reference sequence). CDR3 size: 14 residues. After removal of 8 bases from V and 8 bases from J, the junction contained 8 bases not matched to a gene. CDR3 protein: CASATSGSRDEQFF. In DNA form, the CDR3 reads TGTGCCAGTGCAACTAGCGGGAGTCGGGATGAGCAGTTCTTC. The entire variable domain, with the rest obtained from reference TRBV19 and TRBJ2-1, is as follows: DGGITQSPKYLFRKEGQNVTLSCEQNLNHDAMYWYRQDPGQGLRLIYYSQIVNDFQKGDIAEGYSVSREKKESFPLTVTSAQKNPTAFYLCASATSGSRDEQFFGPGTRLTVL.

This chain's CDR3 is CAWSVTDRGPYSPLHF. The CDR3 DNA sequence: TGTGCCTGGAGTGTAACGGACAGGGGGCCGTATTCACCCCTCCACTTT. The rearrangement uses TRBV30 and TRBJ1-6; 11 bases are a match to TRBD1. V was pared by 0 bases and J by 8 bases, with 6 bases of the junction left unmatched. The CDR3 is 16 residues long. Germline-derived CDR1 and CDR2 are GTSNPN and SVGIG (reference sequence).

The rearrangement joins TRBV18 to TRBJ2-7; 7 nucleotides align to TRBD2. The CDR3 sequence is 15 residues long. The junction had 16 bases not matched to a gene; V was cut back by 8 bases and J by 6 bases. Germline-derived CDR1 and CDR2 are KGHSH and LQKENI. In nucleotides, the CDR3 is TGTGCCAGCACGACCACTAGCGAGACACGGGCCGAGCAGTACTTC. This translates into CASTTTSETRAEQYF.

The rearrangement links TRBV13 to TRBJ2-7, with D possibly being TRBD1 (5 bases). Trimming took off 8 bases at V and 4 bases at J, with 21 bases between the two ends. The CDR3 has 15 residues. CDR1 is PRHDT and CDR2 is FYEKMQ in the germline V gene (reference sequence). CDR3 sequence (DNA): TGTGCCAGCGGTGAAGCTTTAGGGGTTTCGTACGAGCAGTACTTC. Protein sequence: CASGEALGVSYEQYF.

The V gene is TRBV23-1, the J gene TRBJ1-5; D is uncertain. TRBV23-1 is assigned to the ORF class and has an uncertain function. V was trimmed by 8 bases and J by 5 bases, leaving 10 bases between them. The CDR3 totals 12 residues. CDR3 amino acids: CASPAGDQPQHF. The CDR3 DNA reads TGCGCCAGCCCTGCCGGTGATCAGCCCCAGCATTTT.

V is TRBV11-3 and J is TRBJ2-1; 8 bases align to TRBD2. V trimming: 5 bases; J trimming: 7 bases; junction bases outside the gene matches: 7. The CDR3 is made up of 14 amino acids. Germline lookup yields CDR1 SGHNT and CDR2 YENEEA. CDR3 sequence (DNA): TGTGCCAGCAGCCGAGCGGGAGTGACAAATGAGCAGTTCTTC. It encodes CASSRAGVTNEQFF.

This rearrangement joins TRBV10-1 to TRBJ1-1, with a weak D call TRBD1 (5 bases). Germline V gene data show CDR1 as WNHNN and CDR2 as SYGVQD (reference sequence). There are 13 residues in the CDR3. Between the trimmed V and J ends, which lost 3 bases and 7 bases, there was a span of 12 bases. For the CDR3, the DNA is TGCGCCAGCAGTGAAGGGACTGTCAGTGAAGCTTTCTTT. This sequence encodes CASSEGTVSEAFF.

The V and J genes are TRBV5-6 and TRBJ2-1, with a weak D call TRBD1 (6 bases). From germline, CDR1 is SGHDT and CDR2 YYEEEE. V was cut by 5 bases and J by 4 bases, with 22 bases left in between. This CDR3 spans 17 amino acids. DNA for the CDR3: TGTGCCAGCAGTCTTAGACCAGGGACACACTTATACAATGAGCAGTTCTTC. This gives the protein CASSLRPGTHLYNEQFF.

The V and J genes are TRBV7-3 and TRBJ2-1, with TRBD1 identical over 7 bases. CDR1 and CDR2 (germline): SGHTA, FQGTGA. The CDR3 contains 15 residues. Trimming cost V 2 bases and J 8 bases; bases outside gene matches: 9. Here the CDR3 DNA reads TGTGCCAGCAGCTTATTTGGACAGGTATCAGATGAGCAGTTCTTC. It codes for CASSLFGQVSDEQFF.

The chain uses TRBV19 and TRBJ1-1; no definite D call. This CDR3 is 15 amino acids long. The germline V gene has CDR1 LNHDA and CDR2 SQIVND (reference sequence). V shed 7 bases and J shed 1 base, with 16 bases lying between them. The CDR3 protein is CASTPQMSGNTEAFF. The CDR3 coding sequence is TGTGCCAGTACCCCCCAAATGTCCGGGAACACTGAAGCTTTCTTT.

The chain has TRBV19 and TRBJ1-2, with 7 bases lining up with TRBD1. Germline CDR1 LNHDA, CDR2 SQIVND (reference sequence). V dropped 5 bases and J dropped 3; count of bases not matched to a gene: 3. There are 13 residues in the CDR3. This CDR3 reads CASSVDRYYGYTF. DNA of the CDR3: TGTGCCAGTAGTGTGGACAGGTACTATGGCTACACCTTC.

The chain has TRBV5-1 and TRBJ2-4; D perhaps matches TRBD1 (6 bases). Germline values: CDR1 SGHRS, CDR2 YFSETQ. The CDR3 runs 15 residues. V was clipped by 3 bases and J by 6 bases, with 16 bases between them. CDR3 in DNA: TGCGCCAGCAGCTCCTCCGGGACATCTATAAACATTCAGTACTTC. It is translated as CASSSSGTSINIQYF. The full variable domain, rest sourced from reference TRBV5-1 and TRBJ2-4, is KAGVTQTPRYLIKTRGQQVTLSCSPISGHRSVSWYQQTPGQGLQFLFEYFSETQRNKGNFPGRFSGRQFSNSRSEMNVSTLELGDSALYLCASSSSGTSINIQYFGAGTRLSVL.

The V gene is TRBV19, the J gene TRBJ2-2, with 7 bases that match TRBD2. The CDR3 runs to 14 residues. V gave up 6 bases and J gave up 2 bases; unmatched junction bases: 3. Germline CDR1 reads LNHDA; CDR2 reads SQIVND (reference sequence). The CDR3 DNA sequence: TGTGCCAGTAGATCGGGAGGTAACACCGGGGAGCTGTTTTTT. It translates to CASRSGGNTGELFF.

The CDR3 DNA reads TGTGCCAGCAGTAAAAAGACAGGGGGCGATCAGCCCCAGCATTTT. It encodes CASSKKTGGDQPQHF. The chain combines TRBV27 with TRBJ1-5; 10 bases are a match to TRBD1. CDR1 is MNHEY and CDR2 is SMNVEV in the germline V gene (reference sequence). J lost 5 bases, V lost 5 bases, and 6 bases had no gene match. This CDR3 comprises 15 residues.

This chain uses TRBV21-1 with TRBJ1-2; the table's D call TRBD1 went unverified against the DNA. TRBV21-1 corresponds to a pseudogene. The CDR3 runs 16 residues. Here the CDR3 DNA reads TGTGCCAGCAGCAAATGCCGGGACAACTCGAGGGATGGCTACACCTTC. Its protein is CASSKCRDNSRDGYTF.

In this sample, this clone turned up a few times. The J gene is TRBJ1-1, the V gene TRBV18; D ambiguous. The length of the CDR3 is 13 residues. V lost 1 base to trimming and J lost 5 bases, with 8 bases between them. Germline values: CDR1 KGHSH, CDR2 LQKENI. CDR3 region: CASSPQYVTEAFF. CDR3 DNA sequence: TGTGCCAGCTCACCACAATATGTGACTGAAGCTTTCTTT.

This clone was picked up a small number of times. This chain uses TRBV24-1 with TRBJ1-3; 7 positions agree with TRBD1. CDR1 and CDR2 from the germline V gene are KGHDR and SFDVKD. The CDR3 contains 16 residues. The V segment lost 7 bases and the J segment 4 bases; nucleotides outside the gene matches: 12. CDR3 in amino acids: CATSRDSLEGGNTIYF. Here the CDR3 DNA reads TGTGCCACCAGCCGGGACAGCCTGGAAGGAGGAAACACCATATATTTT.

The chain combines TRBV7-8 with TRBJ1-1; no clear D gene. Trimming stripped 6 bases from V and 7 bases from J, with 12 bases between. This CDR3 spans 12 amino acids. Germline V gives CDR1 SGHVS, CDR2 FQNEAQ. CDR3 nucleotide sequence: TGTGCCAGCAGTTCCCCGGGGATTGAAGCTTTCTTT. Protein product: CASSSPGIEAFF.

The chain couples TRBV5-1 to TRBJ2-5; 8 bases align to TRBD2. V dropped 4 bases and J dropped 3; count of bases not matched to a gene: 8. The V gene's germline CDR1 is SGHRS and CDR2 YFSETQ. The CDR3 covers 15 residues. CDR3 nucleotide sequence: TGCGCCAGCAGCCCGGGGGGGGTCAGCAAAGAGACCCAGTACTTC. It codes for CASSPGGVSKETQYF. Full variable domain (remainder filled in from reference TRBV5-1 and TRBJ2-5): KAGVTQTPRYLIKTRGQQVTLSCSPISGHRSVSWYQQTPGQGLQFLFEYFSETQRNKGNFPGRFSGRQFSNSRSEMNVSTLELGDSALYLCASSPGGVSKETQYFGPGTRLLVL.

This chain joins TRBV13 and TRBJ2-3; TRBD1 might be the D (5 bases). Germline loops: CDR1 PRHDT, CDR2 FYEKMQ (reference sequence). V was clipped by 5 bases and J by 2 bases, with 17 bases between them. The CDR3 runs 16 residues. Here the CDR3 reads CASSHMSRAYTDTQYF. The CDR3 DNA reads as TGTGCCAGCAGCCACATGAGCAGGGCTTACACAGATACGCAGTATTTT.

The rearrangement links TRBV5-1 to TRBJ2-5; D is unresolved. Germline CDR1 SGHRS, CDR2 YFSETQ. This CDR3 spans 14 amino acids. V lost 6 bases to trimming and J lost 1 base, with 13 bases between them. The CDR3 region has the DNA TGCGCCAGCACTTTACAGCCATCCCAAGAGACCCAGTACTTC. Its protein is CASTLQPSQETQYF.

This CDR3 reads CASRAGLAGGPGDHEQYF. CDR3 DNA: TGTGCCAGCAGAGCTGGACTAGCGGGAGGGCCGGGTGATCACGAGCAGTACTTC. The genes are TRBV2 and TRBJ2-7, with 15 nucleotides matching TRBD2. The ends lost 6 bases at V and 5 bases at J; junction bases unmatched: 14. Per the germline V gene, CDR1 is SNHLY and CDR2 is FYNNEI. The CDR3 length is 18 residues.

This rearrangement joins TRBV7-2 to TRBJ2-7; D may be TRBD2 (5 bases). The CDR3 runs to 15 residues. Trimming removed 0 bases at V and 2 bases at J, with 11 bases between. Germline CDR1 SGHTA, CDR2 FQGNSA. This chain's CDR3 is CASSLAGVAAYEQYF. CDR3 DNA sequence: TGTGCCAGCAGCTTAGCGGGAGTCGCAGCCTACGAGCAGTACTTC.

The chain combines TRBV11-2 with TRBJ2-5; D is perhaps TRBD1 (5 bases). This CDR3 is 14 amino acids long. Germline V gene sequence: CDR1 SGHAT, CDR2 FQNNGV. Trimming stripped 1 base from V and 3 bases from J, with 9 bases between. The CDR3 loop reads CASSLGGQKETQYF. CDR3 in DNA: TGTGCCAGCAGCTTAGGGGGCCAAAAAGAGACCCAGTACTTC.

Only a few counts were recorded for this clone. V usage is TRBV7-2 and J usage is TRBJ2-5; D is possibly TRBD1 (7 bases). Germline values: CDR1 SGHTA, CDR2 FQGNSA. The V end was cut by 4 bases, the J end by 9 bases, with 21 bases between. This CDR3 comprises 15 residues. In nucleotides, the CDR3 is TGTGCCAGCAGCTACGCCCAGGGGGGCCGGCTTGCCCAGTACTTC. Translating it yields CASSYAQGGRLAQYF.

J is TRBJ2-1 and V is TRBV6-2 or TRBV6-3; 8 bases match TRBD2. The CDR3 totals 15 residues. V was pared by 2 bases and J by 8 bases, with 8 bases of the junction left unmatched. Germline V gene sequence: CDR1 MNHEY, CDR2 SVGEGT. The CDR3 DNA follows: TGTGCCAGCAGTTACCCCGGGAGGGCCCATGATGAGCAGTTCTTC. Amino acids: CASSYPGRAHDEQFF.

This clone has just a few counts. The rearrangement joins TRBV6-1 to TRBJ2-1, with 12 bases that match TRBD1. From germline, CDR1 is MNHNS and CDR2 SASEGT. The V and J ends lost 3 bases and 10 bases, in that order; junction bases with no gene match: 7. The CDR3 runs 15 residues. The CDR3 loop reads CASSDPGTGGPEQFF. Written as DNA, the CDR3 is TGTGCCAGCAGTGACCCCGGGACAGGGGGCCCAGAGCAGTTCTTC.

This chain uses TRBV12-3 or TRBV12-4 with TRBJ1-1; D might be TRBD1 (6 bases). The V gene lost 7 bases and the J gene lost 7 bases, with 13 bases spanning the gap. This CDR3 is built from 12 residues. The CDR3 here is CASKFLDSEAFF. The CDR3 bases are TGTGCCAGCAAGTTTCTGGACAGTGAAGCTTTCTTT.

The chain couples TRBV7-2 to TRBJ2-1, with 7 bases lining up with TRBD1. This CDR3 is 15 amino acids long. Losses at the gene ends were 1 base for V and 4 bases for J; bases not matched to a gene: 4. Germline V gives CDR1 SGHTA, CDR2 FQGNSA. In nucleotides, the CDR3 is TGTGCCAGCAGCTTAGGGTCGGGACAGTACAATGAGCAGTTCTTC. Protein sequence: CASSLGSGQYNEQFF.